One sample yielded the 30 T cell receptor beta chains listed below, sequenced in a study of cytomegalovirus exposure and HLA in healthy donors. Assay used: immunoSEQ multiplex PCR; TCRdb lists only in-frame clones, some missing. There are fewer than 150,000 clones in the sample; about 90% occur only once, and 1.4% lies in the top ten. Sequencing input: PBMCs. These receptors were collected from a man aged 30 to 45 in good health and CMV-seronegative.

This chain joins TRBV9 and TRBJ2-1, with D possibly TRBD2 on 7 matching bases. Trimming stripped 5 bases from V and 5 bases from J, with 11 bases between. Germline CDR1 is SGDLS and CDR2 is YYNGEE. The CDR3 is made up of 13 amino acids. This CDR3 reads CASRSGDNNEQFF. The DNA of the CDR3 is TGTGCCAGCAGGAGCGGGGACAACAATGAGCAGTTCTTC.

The J gene is TRBJ1-2, the V gene TRBV19, with 9 bases fitting TRBD1. Per germline, CDR1 LNHDA and CDR2 SQIVND (reference sequence). The V gene end was trimmed by 2 bases and the J gene end by 6 bases; junction bases not matched to a gene: 4. The CDR3 sequence is 14 residues long. The CDR3 loop is CASSIIRTGDGYTF. DNA for the CDR3: TGTGCCAGTAGTATAATTCGGACAGGGGATGGCTACACCTTC.

The chain recombines TRBV5-1 with TRBJ2-1; 11 nucleotides match TRBD2. The length of the CDR3 is 20 residues. Unmatched junction bases numbered 19, after V lost 3 bases and J lost 5 bases. From germline, CDR1 is SGHRS and CDR2 YFSETQ. The DNA for the CDR3 is TGCGCCAGCAGCTGGAGGACAGGGAATGGGACTAGCGGCTACAACAATGAGCAGTTCTTC. This codes for CASSWRTGNGTSGYNNEQFF.

The genes are TRBV2 and TRBJ1-6; 7 bases map to TRBD1. J lost 10 bases, V lost 6 bases, and 6 bases had no gene match. Germline assignment: CDR1 SNHLY and CDR2 FYNNEI. The CDR3 runs 13 residues. For the CDR3, the DNA is TGTGCCAGCAGGGACAGGAGCGACTCACCCCTCCACTTT. This codes for CASRDRSDSPLHF.

The CDR3 region is CASSRGTGASYGYTF. CDR3 DNA sequence: TGTGCCAGCAGCCGAGGGACAGGGGCGAGTTATGGCTACACCTTC. The chain carries TRBV7-8 and TRBJ1-2, with 10 nucleotides matching TRBD1. V shed 5 bases, J shed 5 bases, and the junction held 8 bases outside the gene matches. Germline V CDR1 and CDR2: SGHVS, FQNEAQ. The CDR3 length is 15 residues.

The gene calls are TRBV6-1 and TRBJ1-2; no definite D call. The V end lost 6 bases, the J end lost 8 bases, and 13 bases lay between the germline ends. The germline CDR1 and CDR2 sequences are MNHNS and SASEGT. The CDR3 consists of 12 residues. The DNA for the CDR3 is TGTGCCAGCAGGGTGGCAGCGGGCGGCTACACCTTC. It specifies CASRVAAGGYTF.

V gene TRBV7-2 combines with J gene TRBJ2-5; 8 bases align to TRBD1. Germline V gene lookup returns CDR1 SGHTA and CDR2 FQGNSA. The CDR3 contains 15 residues. The V and J ends lost 5 bases and 3 bases, in that order; junction bases with no gene match: 8. The CDR3 DNA reads as TGTGCCAGCAGCCTCCGCGACAGGGGAAAAGAGACCCAGTACTTC. It encodes CASSLRDRGKETQYF.

The CDR3 sequence is CASSLGLAGGFGSYNEQFF. The CDR3 DNA sequence: TGCGCCAGCAGCTTGGGCCTAGCGGGAGGGTTTGGTTCCTACAATGAGCAGTTCTTC. This chain connects TRBV5-1 to TRBJ2-1; 12 nucleotides align to TRBD2. Germline lookup yields CDR1 SGHRS and CDR2 YFSETQ. J was trimmed by 1 base and V by 0 bases; bases with no gene match: 8. CDR3 size: 19 residues. The full variable domain, its missing parts supplied by reference TRBV5-1 and TRBJ2-1, is KAGVTQTPRYLIKTRGQQVTLSCSPISGHRSVSWYQQTPGQGLQFLFEYFSETQRNKGNFPGRFSGRQFSNSRSEMNVSTLELGDSALYLCASSLGLAGGFGSYNEQFFGPGTRLTVL.

This clone was observed a handful of times. The chain employs TRBV7-9 and TRBJ2-7; TRBD2 matches 11 bases. Germline-derived CDR1 and CDR2 are SEHNR and FQNEAQ (reference sequence). The CDR3 contains 14 residues. The V gene end was trimmed by 5 bases and the J gene end by 4 bases; junction bases not matched to a gene: 4. For the CDR3, the DNA is TGTGCCAGCAGCACTAGCGGGAGAAGTTACGAGCAGTACTTC. It specifies CASSTSGRSYEQYF.

This clone has only a few counts. The genes are TRBV5-5 and TRBJ1-5, with D hard to call. Trimming left V 0 bases short and J 3 bases short, with 7 bases between. Germline CDR1 is SGHKS and CDR2 is YYEKEE (reference sequence). This CDR3 has 14 residues. In DNA form, the CDR3 reads TGTGCCAGCAGCTTGGTTGAGGACAATCAGCCCCAGCATTTT. Its translation: CASSLVEDNQPQHF.

The chain employs TRBV9 and TRBJ2-2, with 10 positions matching TRBD1. The CDR3 runs 14 residues. V lost 3 bases, J lost 9 bases, and 5 bases stayed unmatched. Germline V gene data show CDR1 as SGDLS and CDR2 as YYNGEE. The CDR3 DNA follows: TGTGCCAGCAGCGGGGGACAGGGGAATCGGGAGCTGTTTTTT. Translating it yields CASSGGQGNRELFF. The variable domain in full, with the rest retrieved from reference TRBV9 and TRBJ2-2, is DSGVTQTPKHLITATGQRVTLRCSPRSGDLSVYWYQQSLDQGLQFLIQYYNGEERAKGNILERFSAQQFPDLHSELNLSSLELGDSALYFCASSGGQGNRELFFGEGSRLTVL.

The rearrangement links TRBV4-2 to TRBJ2-7, with 8 nucleotides matching TRBD2. V was pared by 5 bases and J by 5 bases, with 14 bases of the junction left unmatched. The germline CDR1 and CDR2 sequences are LGHNA and YNFKEQ. This CDR3 is built from 16 residues. Here the CDR3 DNA reads TGTGCCAGCAGCTTGCAATGGGCGGGAGGTGCCCACGAGCAGTACTTC. It specifies CASSLQWAGGAHEQYF.

This chain uses TRBV10-3 with TRBJ2-7; maybe TRBD1 (6 bases). Trimming cost V 0 bases and J 5 bases, with 14 bases left between them. Germline V gene lookup returns CDR1 ENHRY and CDR2 SYGVKD. CDR3 length equals 15 residues. For the CDR3, the DNA is TGTGCCATCAGTGAGTCGATACCAGGGGAGCACGAGCAGTACTTC. This codes for CAISESIPGEHEQYF.

J is TRBJ1-4 and V is TRBV5-4; TRBD1 is a possible D gene (6 bases). V lost 1 base and J lost 10, with 17 bases in between. This CDR3 spans 15 amino acids. In germline, CDR1 is SGHNT, CDR2 YYREEE (reference sequence). The CDR3 DNA follows: TGTGCCAGCAGCTTGAGGACAGAGGCAAGTGGAAAACTGTTTTTT. Translating gives CASSLRTEASGKLFF.

V is TRBV11-2 and J is TRBJ2-7; D is possibly TRBD1 (6 bases). Germline CDR1 SGHAT, CDR2 FQNNGV. This CDR3 region has 15 residues. Trimming removed 3 bases from V and 0 bases from J, with 12 bases in between. CDR3 protein: CASSFSTGSSYEQYF. CDR3 nucleotides: TGTGCCAGCAGCTTCTCGACAGGATCCTCCTACGAGCAGTACTTC.

V gene TRBV18 combines with J gene TRBJ2-1; TRBD2 matches 8 bases. This CDR3 is built from 16 residues. J lost 9 bases, V lost 6 bases, and 16 bases had no gene match. Germline CDR1 KGHSH, CDR2 LQKENI. CDR3 coding DNA: TGTGCCAGCTCTCCAAATCTGGCGGGAGGAGGTAGTGAGCAGTTCTTC. This codes for CASSPNLAGGGSEQFF.

The chain carries TRBV5-4 and TRBJ2-5; weak D call: TRBD2 (6 bases). Looked up from germline, CDR1 is SGHNT and CDR2 is YYREEE (reference sequence). Trimming removed 1 base at V and 3 bases at J, with 10 bases between. This CDR3 region has 14 residues. The DNA for the CDR3 is TGTGCCAGCAGCTTGAAAGGAGGGAAAGAGACCCAGTACTTC. This codes for CASSLKGGKETQYF.

The V and J genes are TRBV25-1 and TRBJ1-1; unclear D gene. In germline, CDR1 is MGHDK, CDR2 SYGVNS. The CDR3 extends over 15 amino acids. The V gene lost 0 bases and the J gene lost 6 bases, with 14 bases spanning the gap. The CDR3 DNA reads TGTGCCAGCAGTGAATATGGAGGGAGTGGGGCTGAAGCTTTCTTT. Protein: CASSEYGGSGAEAFF.

The chain is built from TRBV5-1 and TRBJ2-1; 16 bases fit TRBD2. There are 18 residues in the CDR3. Trimming removed 1 base from V and 7 bases from J; junction bases left unmatched: 8. Germline CDR1 is SGHRS and CDR2 is YFSETQ. The CDR3 loop is CASSLTGLAGGPGNEQFF. The CDR3 bases are TGCGCCAGCAGCTTGACGGGACTAGCGGGAGGGCCGGGGAATGAGCAGTTCTTC.

The chain recombines TRBV27 with TRBJ1-2; 7 bases are shared with TRBD1. Germline trimming cut 3 bases from V and 7 bases from J; bases unmatched to any gene: 11. CDR3 length: 15 amino acids. In germline, CDR1 is MNHEY, CDR2 SMNVEV (reference sequence). The CDR3 region is CASSLGVGTAAGYTF. DNA for the CDR3: TGTGCCAGCAGTTTGGGGGTTGGGACAGCCGCTGGCTACACCTTC.

The V and J genes are TRBV27 and TRBJ2-7; D possibly corresponds to TRBD2 (6 bases). The CDR3 spans 15 residues. The V end was cut by 4 bases, the J end by 0 bases, with 13 bases between. The V gene's germline CDR1 is MNHEY and CDR2 SMNVEV (reference sequence). CDR3: CASSWGDSYSYEQYF. The CDR3 DNA follows: TGTGCCAGCAGTTGGGGGGACTCATACTCCTACGAGCAGTACTTC.

The gene calls are TRBV6-1 and TRBJ2-3; perhaps TRBD2 as D (6 bases). Germline CDR1 and CDR2: MNHNS and SASEGT. The CDR3 sequence is 13 residues long. Trimming stripped 10 bases from V and 7 bases from J, with 18 bases between. For the CDR3, the DNA is TGTGCCACCCGGGACTCCGGGGAGAATACGCAGTATTTT. It codes for CATRDSGENTQYF.

The rearrangement uses TRBV30 and TRBJ2-1; 8 bases match TRBD1. Per germline, CDR1 GTSNPN and CDR2 SVGIG (reference sequence). V shed 2 bases, J shed 9 bases, and the junction held 15 bases outside the gene matches. The CDR3 has 16 residues. The CDR3: CAWSWPGTGGFGEQFF. As DNA, the CDR3 is TGTGCCTGGAGTTGGCCTGGGACAGGTGGTTTTGGTGAGCAGTTCTTC.

This sequence joins TRBV29-1 and TRBJ2-1; D perhaps matches TRBD1 (5 bases). The germline V gene has CDR1 SQVTM and CDR2 ANQGSEA. Deletions cut 7 bases from V and 9 bases from J, with 13 bases between. The CDR3 runs to 11 residues. The CDR3 DNA follows: TGCAGCGACCTACAGGCTGGTGAGCAGTTCTTC. Translating gives CSDLQAGEQFF.

This clone was detected once. This chain uses TRBV4-1 with TRBJ1-1, with TRBD1 matching 7 bases. The V and J ends lost 2 bases and 1 base, in that order; junction bases with no gene match: 10. Germline V gene data show CDR1 as MGHRA and CDR2 as YSYEKL. The CDR3 is made up of 17 amino acids. The CDR3 reads CASSQLTGQAANTEAFF. CDR3 sequence (DNA): TGCGCCAGCAGCCAACTTACTGGACAGGCCGCGAACACTGAAGCTTTCTTT.

This clone came up many times. The chain combines TRBV5-1 with TRBJ2-1, with TRBD1 matching 8 bases. Germline V gene lookup returns CDR1 SGHRS and CDR2 YFSETQ. With V trimmed by 4 bases and J by 4 bases, 10 bases remained unmatched. The CDR3 length is 16 residues. The CDR3 bases are TGCGCCAGCAGCATTCATGCAGGGGGCGTGTACAATGAGCAGTTCTTC. Translation: CASSIHAGGVYNEQFF.

The chain recombines TRBV7-9 with TRBJ2-4, with D tentatively TRBD1 (6 bases). This CDR3 is 16 amino acids long. CDR1 SEHNR and CDR2 FQNEAQ come from the germline V gene (reference sequence). Trimming took off 5 bases at V and 8 bases at J, with 22 bases between the two ends. The CDR3 DNA sequence: TGTGCCAGCAGCGCGACAGGTATTACCCAAGTTCACATTCAGTACTTC. Amino acid sequence: CASSATGITQVHIQYF. Full variable domain (rest looked up from reference TRBV7-9 and TRBJ2-4): DTGVSQNPRHKITKRGQNVTFRCDPISEHNRLYWYRQTLGQGPEFLTYFQNEAQLEKSRLLSDRFSAERPKGSFSTLEIQRTEQGDSAMYLCASSATGITQVHIQYFGAGTRLSVL.

CDR3 nucleotides: TGTGCCACCGTGACAGGGGGCTATCAGCCCCAGCATTTT. This encodes CATVTGGYQPQHF. The V and J genes are TRBV6-1 and TRBJ1-5; 10 bases agree with TRBD1. Unmatched junction bases numbered 5, after V lost 10 bases and J lost 5 bases. The length of the CDR3 is 13 residues. Per the germline V gene, CDR1 is MNHNS and CDR2 is SASEGT.

The sample holds one count of this clone. The chain recombines TRBV2 with TRBJ2-1; D might be TRBD2 (6 bases). Germline V gene sequence: CDR1 SNHLY, CDR2 FYNNEI. CDR3 length equals 12 residues. V lost 4 bases and J 8 bases, leaving 9 bases between the germline ends. The CDR3 region is CASSGLGDEQFF. The CDR3 nucleotides read TGTGCCAGCAGTGGACTAGGAGATGAGCAGTTCTTC.

This clone has just a few counts. The chain has TRBV30 and TRBJ1-3; 9 bases match TRBD1. CDR1 GTSNPN and CDR2 SVGIG come from the germline V gene (reference sequence). This CDR3 contains 16 residues. With V trimmed by 2 bases and J by 3 bases, 8 bases remained unmatched. In DNA, the CDR3 is TGTGCCTGGAGTTCCACAGGGGGCGTTCATGGAAACACCATATATTTT. Encoded protein: CAWSSTGGVHGNTIYF. The variable domain in full, with the rest retrieved from reference TRBV30 and TRBJ1-3, is SQTIHQWPATLVQPVGSPLSLECTVEGTSNPNLYWYRQAAGRGLQLLFYSVGIGQISSEVPQNLSASRPQDRQFILSSKKLLLSDSGFYLCAWSSTGGVHGNTIYFGEGSWLTVV.